This T cell receptor (beta chain) derives from a study of identical twins. A universal primer site was added by template switching, and unique molecular identifiers were carried by the cDNA. TCRdb re-called the 5' RACE reads with MiXCR, one entry per CDR3 protein. The sample gives some 300,000 distinct CDR3 sequences, around 12% of which show up once; more than 6% is in the top ten. Study results and limitations: Out-of-frame alpha sequences that twins shared showed excess low generation probability. Excess sharing by twins proved weaker in beta out-of-frame sequences.

This clonotype came up many times. The antigen is not known. V dropped 6 bases and J dropped 2; count of bases not matched to a gene: 6. This CDR3 contains 15 residues. These same records also appear under a second study, on yellow fever vaccine responses in identical twins. This second study says: Reportedly, the response of twins' T cells to the vaccine seemed partly convergent, partly personalized.

The source is a woman between 18 and 29 years old in good health. V gene TRBV12-3 or TRBV12-4 combines with J gene TRBJ2-2, with 7 bases identical to TRBD2. Sequenced input: CD8+ T cells sorted from blood. In DNA, the CDR3 is TGTGCCAGCAGCCCGCTAGCGGCCAACACCGGGGAGCTGTTTTTT. It specifies CASSPLAANTGELFF.